One T cell receptor beta chain is described in this entry. Its antigen is currently unknown. This entry comes from a study of cytomegalovirus exposure and HLA in healthy donors. Study findings and constraints: TCR beta chains numbering more than 150 were designated cytomegalovirus-associated.

Trimming took 2 bases from V and 4 from J; bases not matched to a gene: 5. The germline CDR1 and CDR2 sequences are LGHNA and YNFKEQ. The CDR3 runs 15 residues. The donors formed part of the approximately 130-subject validation cohort, distinct from the roughly 600-subject first cohort. Some clones are missing from TCRdb's copy, which holds only in-frame ones; the method was immunoSEQ multiplex PCR. The data hold under 400,000 clones, with about nine tenths observed a single time. The source of this sequence is a young woman in good health and CMV-seronegative. J is TRBJ1-1 and V is TRBV4-2; 9 bases map to TRBD1. Material: PBMCs. The CDR3, as DNA: TGTGCCAGCAGCCAACCGGGACAGGGTGCCACTGAAGCTTTCTTT. Its protein is CASSQPGQGATEAFF.